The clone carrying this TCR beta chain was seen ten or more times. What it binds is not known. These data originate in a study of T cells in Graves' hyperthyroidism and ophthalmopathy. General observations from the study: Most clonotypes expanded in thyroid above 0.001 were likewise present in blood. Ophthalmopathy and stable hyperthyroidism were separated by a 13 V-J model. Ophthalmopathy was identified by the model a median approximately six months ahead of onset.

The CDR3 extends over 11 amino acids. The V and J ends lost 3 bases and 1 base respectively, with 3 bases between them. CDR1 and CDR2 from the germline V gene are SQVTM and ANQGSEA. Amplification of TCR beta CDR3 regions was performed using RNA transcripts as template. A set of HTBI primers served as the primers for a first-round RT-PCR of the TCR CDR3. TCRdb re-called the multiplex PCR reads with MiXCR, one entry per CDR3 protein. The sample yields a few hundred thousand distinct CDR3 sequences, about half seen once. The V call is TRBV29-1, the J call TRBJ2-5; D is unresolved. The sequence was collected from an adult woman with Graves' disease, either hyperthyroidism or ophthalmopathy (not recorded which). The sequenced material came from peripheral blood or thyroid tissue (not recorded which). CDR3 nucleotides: TGCAGCGTTGAGGGCCAAGAGACCCAGTACTTC. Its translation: CSVEGQETQYF.